This T cell receptor (beta chain) was sequenced for a study of shared clonotypes between healthy human individuals. Study-wide findings and caveats: The sharing of around 5% of naive CD4 clonotypes was seen across a few donors. Relative to their counterparts shared across all four donors, non-shared clonotypes exhibited diminished generation probabilities.

The authors distributed each subset's genomic DNA evenly over several immunoSEQ plates. Clones were sequenced by immunoSEQ multiplex PCR, and TCRdb holds only the in-frame ones, with some missing. The data show about 2.1 million clones, 93% seen once. CD45RO-negative cells were positively selected for CCR7, leaving out terminally differentiated effector memory CD45RA+ cells. This CDR3 has 14 amino acids. The germline V and J ends were trimmed by 6 bases and 0 bases, with 9 bases remaining between them. CDR1 MNHEY and CDR2 SMNVEV come from the germline V gene (reference sequence). Details on this clone: What it binds is not known. Other DNA sequences of this sample code for an identical CDR3.

The receptor was isolated from a man aged 18 to 29 in good health. Some clones in this sample may be carry-over from other donors' samples. V gene TRBV27 combines with J gene TRBJ2-1; no firm D call. Sequencing was done on a sample of naive CD8+ T cells from PBMCs. The CDR3 DNA follows: TGTGCCAGCAGCCCTTCTAGCTCCTACAATGAGCAGTTCTTC. This sequence encodes CASSPSSSYNEQFF.